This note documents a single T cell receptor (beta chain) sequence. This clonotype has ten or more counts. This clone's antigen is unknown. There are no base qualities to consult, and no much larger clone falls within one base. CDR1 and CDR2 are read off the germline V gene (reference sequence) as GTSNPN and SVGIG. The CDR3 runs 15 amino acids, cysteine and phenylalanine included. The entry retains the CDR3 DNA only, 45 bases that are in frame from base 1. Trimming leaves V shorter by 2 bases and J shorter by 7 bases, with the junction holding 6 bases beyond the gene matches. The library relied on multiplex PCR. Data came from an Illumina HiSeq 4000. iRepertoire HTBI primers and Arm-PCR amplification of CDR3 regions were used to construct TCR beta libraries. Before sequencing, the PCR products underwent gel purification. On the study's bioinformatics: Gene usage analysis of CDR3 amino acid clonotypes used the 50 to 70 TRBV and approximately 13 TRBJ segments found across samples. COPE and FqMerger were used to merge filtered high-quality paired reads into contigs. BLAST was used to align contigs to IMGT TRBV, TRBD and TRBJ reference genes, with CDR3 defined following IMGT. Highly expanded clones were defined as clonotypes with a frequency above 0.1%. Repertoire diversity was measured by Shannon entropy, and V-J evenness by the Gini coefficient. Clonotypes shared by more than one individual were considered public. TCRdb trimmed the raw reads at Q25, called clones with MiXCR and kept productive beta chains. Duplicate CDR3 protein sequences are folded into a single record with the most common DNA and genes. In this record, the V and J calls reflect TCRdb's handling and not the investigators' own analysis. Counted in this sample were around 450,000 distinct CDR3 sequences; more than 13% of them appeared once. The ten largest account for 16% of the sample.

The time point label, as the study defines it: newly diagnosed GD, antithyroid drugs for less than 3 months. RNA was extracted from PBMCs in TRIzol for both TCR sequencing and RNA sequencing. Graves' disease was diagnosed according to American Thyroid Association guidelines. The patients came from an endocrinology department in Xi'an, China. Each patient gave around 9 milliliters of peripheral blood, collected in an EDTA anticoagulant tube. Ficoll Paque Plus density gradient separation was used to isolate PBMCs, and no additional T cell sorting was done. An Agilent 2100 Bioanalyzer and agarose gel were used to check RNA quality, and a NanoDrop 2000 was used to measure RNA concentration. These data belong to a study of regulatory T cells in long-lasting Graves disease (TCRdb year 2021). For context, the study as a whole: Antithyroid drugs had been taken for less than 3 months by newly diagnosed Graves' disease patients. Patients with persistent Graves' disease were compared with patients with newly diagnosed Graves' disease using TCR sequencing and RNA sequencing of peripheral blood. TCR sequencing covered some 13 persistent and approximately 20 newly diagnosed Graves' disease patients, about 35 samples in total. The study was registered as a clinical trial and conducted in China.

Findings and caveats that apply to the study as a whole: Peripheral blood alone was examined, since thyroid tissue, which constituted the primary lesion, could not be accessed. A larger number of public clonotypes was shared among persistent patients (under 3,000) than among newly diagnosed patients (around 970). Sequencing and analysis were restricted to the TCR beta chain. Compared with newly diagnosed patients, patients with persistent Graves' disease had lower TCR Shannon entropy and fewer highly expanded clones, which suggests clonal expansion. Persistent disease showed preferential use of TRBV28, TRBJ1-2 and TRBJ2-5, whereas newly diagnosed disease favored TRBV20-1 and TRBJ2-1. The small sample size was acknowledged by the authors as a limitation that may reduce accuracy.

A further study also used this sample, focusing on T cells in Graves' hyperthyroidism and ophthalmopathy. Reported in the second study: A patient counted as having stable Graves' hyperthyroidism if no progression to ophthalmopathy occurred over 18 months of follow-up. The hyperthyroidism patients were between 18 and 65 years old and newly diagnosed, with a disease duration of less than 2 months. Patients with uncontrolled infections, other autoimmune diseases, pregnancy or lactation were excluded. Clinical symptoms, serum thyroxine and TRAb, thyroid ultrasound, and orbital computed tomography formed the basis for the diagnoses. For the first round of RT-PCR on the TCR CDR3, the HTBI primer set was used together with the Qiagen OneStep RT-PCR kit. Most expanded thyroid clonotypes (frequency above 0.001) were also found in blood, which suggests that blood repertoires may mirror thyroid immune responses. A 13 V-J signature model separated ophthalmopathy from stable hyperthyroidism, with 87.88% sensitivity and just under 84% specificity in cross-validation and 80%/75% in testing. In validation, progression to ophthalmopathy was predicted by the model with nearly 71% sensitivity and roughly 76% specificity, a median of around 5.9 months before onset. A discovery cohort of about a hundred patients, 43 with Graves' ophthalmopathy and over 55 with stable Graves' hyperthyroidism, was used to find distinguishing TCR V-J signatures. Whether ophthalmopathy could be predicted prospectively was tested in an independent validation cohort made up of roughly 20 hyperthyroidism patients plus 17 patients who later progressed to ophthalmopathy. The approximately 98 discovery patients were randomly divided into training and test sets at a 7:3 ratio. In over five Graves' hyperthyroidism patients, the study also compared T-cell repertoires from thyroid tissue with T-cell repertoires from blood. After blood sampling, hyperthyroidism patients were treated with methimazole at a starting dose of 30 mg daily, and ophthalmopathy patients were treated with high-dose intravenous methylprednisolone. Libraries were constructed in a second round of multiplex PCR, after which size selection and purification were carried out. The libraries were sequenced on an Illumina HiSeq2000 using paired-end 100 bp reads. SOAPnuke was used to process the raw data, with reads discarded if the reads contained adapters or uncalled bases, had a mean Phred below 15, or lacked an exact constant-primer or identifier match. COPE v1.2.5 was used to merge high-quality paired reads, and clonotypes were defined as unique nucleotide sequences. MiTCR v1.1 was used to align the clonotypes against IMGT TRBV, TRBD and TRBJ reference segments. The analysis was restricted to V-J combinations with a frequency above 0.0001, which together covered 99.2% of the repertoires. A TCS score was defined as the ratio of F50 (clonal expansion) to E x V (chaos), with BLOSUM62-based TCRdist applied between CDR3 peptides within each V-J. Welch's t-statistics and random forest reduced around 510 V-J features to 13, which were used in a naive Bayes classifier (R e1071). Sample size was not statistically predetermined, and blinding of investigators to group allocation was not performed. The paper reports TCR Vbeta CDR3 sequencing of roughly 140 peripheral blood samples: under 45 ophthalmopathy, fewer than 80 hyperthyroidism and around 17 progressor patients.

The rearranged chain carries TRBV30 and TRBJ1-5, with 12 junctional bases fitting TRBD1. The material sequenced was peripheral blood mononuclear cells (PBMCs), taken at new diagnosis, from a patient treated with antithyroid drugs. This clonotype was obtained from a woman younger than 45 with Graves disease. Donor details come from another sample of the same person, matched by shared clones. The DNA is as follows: TGTGCCTGGAGTCCAAGGGGGACAGGGGGCCAGCCCCAGCATTTT. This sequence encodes CAWSPRGTGGQPQHF.